The clone carrying this TCR beta chain came up many times. Antigen: not known. The sample belongs to a study of beta chain features in type 1 diabetes. Each population that was sorted was more than 98% pure. The CDR3 covers 17 residues. Germline-derived CDR1 and CDR2 are SGHTA and FQGNSA. Trimming cost V 2 bases and J 5 bases; bases outside gene matches: 9. General observations from the study: Moderate but significant shortening of TCRB CDR3s was recorded in all four CD4+ subsets from Type 1 diabetes patients. Reads derived from cDNA could over-represent cells showing high TCR expression.

Expressed TCRB transcripts were sequenced because the entire RNA isolate underwent reverse transcription. Method: immunoSEQ multiplex PCR; TCRdb's copy keeps in-frame clones and lacks some. The sample holds hundreds of thousands of clones, roughly 15% seen once. This clonotype was sampled from a man aged 25 to 45 in good health. V and J are TRBV7-2 and TRBJ2-5; 12 nucleotides line up with TRBD2. The sequenced material came from central memory CD4+ T cells from blood. As DNA, the CDR3 is TGTGCCAGCAGCTTAAGAACGACTAGCGGGGGTTCGGAGACCCAGTACTTC. Protein: CASSLRTTSGGSETQYF.